Sequencing of this TCR beta chain was carried out in a study of cytomegalovirus exposure and HLA in healthy donors. The study's findings and limits: Analysis was performed later, and it showed HLA-associated TCR beta chains to be more clonally expanded than equally common others. Trimming of TCR beta V- and J-genes showed a link, identified in a later analysis, to a missense DCLRE1C variant.

V was pared by 2 bases and J by 4 bases, with 11 bases between. Germline lookup yields CDR1 SGHTA and CDR2 FQGTGA. The CDR3 length is 14 residues. A word on this clone: What it binds is unknown.

A multiplex PCR was run with 60 Vbeta primers and 13 Jbeta primers. Generated by immunoSEQ multiplex PCR, the TCRdb table keeps only in-frame clones and is missing some. The data contain more than 100,000 clones, 87% of them seen just once; the ten biggest clones take up approximately 4.7%. The chain employs TRBV7-3 and TRBJ2-5; maybe TRBD2 (6 bases). This TCR came from a woman in her twenties or thirties in good health and CMV-seronegative. Sequenced material: PBMCs. CDR3 coding DNA: TGTGCCAGCAGCTTACGGGGGTCCCCAGAGACCCAGTACTTC. This sequence encodes CASSLRGSPETQYF.